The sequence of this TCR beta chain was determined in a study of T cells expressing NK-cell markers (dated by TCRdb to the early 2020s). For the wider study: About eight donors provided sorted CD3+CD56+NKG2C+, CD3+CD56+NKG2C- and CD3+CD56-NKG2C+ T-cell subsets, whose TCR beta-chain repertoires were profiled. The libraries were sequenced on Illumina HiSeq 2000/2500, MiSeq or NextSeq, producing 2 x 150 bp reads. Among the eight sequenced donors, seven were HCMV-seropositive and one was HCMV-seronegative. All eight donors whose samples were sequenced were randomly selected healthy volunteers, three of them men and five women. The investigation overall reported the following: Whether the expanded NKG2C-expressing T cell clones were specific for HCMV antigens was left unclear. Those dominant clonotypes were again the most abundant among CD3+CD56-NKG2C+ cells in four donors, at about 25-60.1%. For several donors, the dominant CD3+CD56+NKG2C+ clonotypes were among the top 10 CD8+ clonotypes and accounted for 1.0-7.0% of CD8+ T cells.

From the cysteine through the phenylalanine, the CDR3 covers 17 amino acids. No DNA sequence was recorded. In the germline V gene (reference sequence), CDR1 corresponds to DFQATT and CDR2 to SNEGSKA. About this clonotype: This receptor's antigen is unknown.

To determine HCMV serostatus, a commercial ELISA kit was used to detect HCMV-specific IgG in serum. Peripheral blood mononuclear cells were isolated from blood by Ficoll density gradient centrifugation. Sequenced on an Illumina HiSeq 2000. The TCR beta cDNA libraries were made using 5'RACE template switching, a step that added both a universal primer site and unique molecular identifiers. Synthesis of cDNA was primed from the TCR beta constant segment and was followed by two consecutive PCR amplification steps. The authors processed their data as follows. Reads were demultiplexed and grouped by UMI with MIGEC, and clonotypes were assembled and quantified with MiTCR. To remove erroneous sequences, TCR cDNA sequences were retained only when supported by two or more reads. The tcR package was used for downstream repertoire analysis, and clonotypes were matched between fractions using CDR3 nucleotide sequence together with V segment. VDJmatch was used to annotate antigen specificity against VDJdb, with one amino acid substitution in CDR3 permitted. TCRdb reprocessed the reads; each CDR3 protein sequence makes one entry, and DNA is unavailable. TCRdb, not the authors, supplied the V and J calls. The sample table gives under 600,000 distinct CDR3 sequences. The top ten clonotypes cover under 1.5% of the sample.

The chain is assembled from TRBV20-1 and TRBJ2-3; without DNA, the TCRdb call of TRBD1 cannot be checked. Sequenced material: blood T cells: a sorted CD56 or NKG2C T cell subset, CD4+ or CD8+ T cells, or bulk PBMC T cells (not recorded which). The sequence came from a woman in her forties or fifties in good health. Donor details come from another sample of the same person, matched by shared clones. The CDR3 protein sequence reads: CSATTGTGGLSTDTQYF.